This T cell receptor (beta chain) was identified in a study of glioma-infiltrating T cells after dendritic cell vaccination. Selection required adequate fresh-frozen tumor tissue plus more than two years' survival data. Using immunoSEQ multiplex PCR, the repertoire was profiled, and TCRdb retains in-frame clones only, with some absent. The sample holds more than 100,000 clones; around 81% are singletons and the top ten take approximately 12%. The germline V gene has CDR1 MNHNS and CDR2 SASEGT. Trimming took 5 bases from V and 0 from J, leaving 13 bases between them. The CDR3 consists of 15 residues. The J gene is TRBJ1-1, the V gene TRBV6-1, with D unclear. The sequences come from blood, collected before dendritic cell vaccination. This TCR was recovered from a human donor with glioblastoma. The CDR3 reads CASSKMTSMNTEAFF. The CDR3 nucleotides read TGTGCCAGCAGTAAAATGACAAGCATGAACACTGAAGCTTTCTTT.